The 31 T cell receptor beta chains in this list originate from one sample, sequenced in a study of T-cell reconstitution after alpha-beta-depleted transplantation in children. TCRbeta library construction was performed incorporating unique molecular identifiers. One entry per CDR3 protein results from TCRdb running MiXCR on the PCR reads. The sample records about 540,000 distinct CDR3 sequences, about a sixth being singletons. The material was PBMCs from the stem cell graft donor, obtained from the stem cell graft. These receptors were collected from a human donor who donated a stem cell graft to a child with acute lymphoblastic leukemia.

This clonotype has a handful of counts. The V and J genes are TRBV3-1 and TRBJ2-4; D tentatively fits TRBD1 or TRBD2 (6 bases each). Germline values: CDR1 LGHDT, CDR2 YNNKEL (reference sequence). The CDR3 runs 16 residues. Deletions cut 0 bases from V and 15 bases from J, with 24 bases between. The CDR3, as DNA: TGTGCCAGCAGCCAAGACTGGGGGGCCCCCCAAGTAGTAATGTACTTC. Amino acids: CASSQDWGAPQVVMYF.

Only a few counts were recorded for this clonotype. The V gene is TRBV11-2, the J gene TRBJ1-1; D is ambiguous. The CDR3 is 16 amino acids. Trimming pared 1 base from V and 2 bases from J, leaving 14 bases between. Germline V gene sequence: CDR1 SGHAT, CDR2 FQNNGV. The CDR3 nucleotides are TGTGCCAGCAGCTTAGGTCACAGATACCAAAACACTGAAGCTTTCTTT. This encodes CASSLGHRYQNTEAFF.

The chain carries TRBV5-1 and TRBJ2-2, with 10 bases fitting TRBD1. V was clipped by 4 bases and J by 2 bases; unmatched bases: 5. Germline CDR1 is SGHRS and CDR2 is YFSETQ. CDR3 size: 16 residues. The CDR3 region has the DNA TGCGCCAGCAGCCATGGGGACAGGGGAAACACCGGGGAGCTGTTTTTT. Protein: CASSHGDRGNTGELFF.

V usage is TRBV5-6 and J usage is TRBJ2-1; D uncertain. The V end lost 6 bases, the J end lost 6 bases, and 7 bases lay between the germline ends. The CDR3 spans 11 residues. Germline CDR1 reads SGHDT; CDR2 reads YYEEEE. In nucleotides, the CDR3 is TGTGCCAGCAAGGTCCGCAATGAGCAGTTCTTC. Translating it yields CASKVRNEQFF.

The rearrangement uses TRBV20-1 and TRBJ1-2; 9 positions agree with TRBD1. The germline V gene has CDR1 DFQATT and CDR2 SNEGSKA (reference sequence). With 5 bases clipped from V and 6 bases from J, the junction kept 10 bases outside the gene matches. This CDR3 comprises 14 residues. DNA for the CDR3: TGCAGTGCTGCCTCCGGGACAGGGCCCCATGGCTACACCTTC. Encoded protein: CSAASGTGPHGYTF.

Remarks on this clonotype: The junction departs from germline at one end; a sequencing error may be responsible. The rearrangement links TRBV7-9 to TRBJ1-1; D is unclear. Germline V gene data show CDR1 as SEHNR and CDR2 as FQNEAQ (reference sequence). The CDR3 has 16 residues. CDR3 amino acids: CASSLARPVVLTEAFF. The CDR3 coding sequence is TGTGCCAGCAGCCTAGCTCGACCCGTTGTCCTCACTGAAGCTTTCTTT.

The chain recombines TRBV28 with TRBJ1-5, with D unresolved. This CDR3 region has 19 residues. V lost 1 base to trimming and J lost 0 bases, with 19 bases between them. CDR1 and CDR2 (germline): MDHEN, SYDVKM. CDR3 sequence: CASSLYFSVGKVSNQPQHF. CDR3 sequence (DNA): TGTGCCAGCAGTTTATATTTTTCCGTGGGCAAAGTTAGCAATCAGCCCCAGCATTTT.

This clonotype was found a few times. The CDR3 region is CASSSLAGGETQYF. CDR3 coding DNA: TGTGCCAGCAGCTCTCTAGCGGGAGGAGAGACCCAGTACTTC. The chain couples TRBV7-7 to TRBJ2-5; 11 bases line up with TRBD2. The germline gives CDR1 SSHAT, CDR2 FNYEAQ (reference sequence). The trim removed 4 bases at V and 4 bases at J, leaving 2 bases unmatched. The CDR3 has 14 residues.

V and J are TRBV7-9 and TRBJ2-3, with D uncertain. Trimming removed 2 bases at V and 2 bases at J, with 11 bases between. Germline V gene lookup returns CDR1 SEHNR and CDR2 FQNEAQ (reference sequence). There are 15 residues in the CDR3. The CDR3: CASSLLVGFTDTQYF. Written as DNA, the CDR3 is TGTGCCAGCAGCTTATTGGTGGGCTTCACAGATACGCAGTATTTT.

This clonotype was detected a few times. The J gene is TRBJ2-7, the V gene TRBV10-2; TRBD2 aligns across 8 bases. The length of the CDR3 is 14 residues. CDR1 WSHSY and CDR2 SAAADI come from the germline V gene. The trim removed 6 bases at V and 6 bases at J, leaving 10 bases unmatched. DNA for the CDR3: TGCGCCAGCAGAGACTTAGCGGGACCCTCCGAGCAGTACTTC. Amino acid sequence: CASRDLAGPSEQYF.

This clonotype was counted only a few times. The J gene is TRBJ1-1, the V gene TRBV18; TRBD1 aligns across 8 bases. The CDR3 loop spans 13 amino acids. The junction had 3 bases not matched to a gene; V was cut back by 5 bases and J by 4 bases. Germline CDR1 reads KGHSH; CDR2 reads LQKENI. The CDR3 protein is CASSGQGFTEAFF. CDR3 DNA: TGTGCCAGCTCAGGACAGGGTTTCACTGAAGCTTTCTTT.

This clonotype was found a few times. The chain links TRBV9 to TRBJ2-1, with D maybe TRBD2 (5 bases). The CDR3 runs 16 residues. Trimming left V 3 bases short and J 5 bases short, with 18 bases between. Germline V gene lookup returns CDR1 SGDLS and CDR2 YYNGEE. The CDR3, as DNA: TGTGCCAGCAGCGAGCCCCTCGGGGAGCGGAACAATGAGCAGTTCTTC. Encoded protein: CASSEPLGERNNEQFF.

The chain carries TRBV5-6 and TRBJ2-1, with TRBD2 identical over 9 bases. The V and J ends lost 2 bases and 5 bases, in that order; junction bases with no gene match: 8. The CDR3 totals 16 residues. Germline assignment: CDR1 SGHDT and CDR2 YYEEEE. This CDR3 reads CASSLVAGEIHNEQFF. The CDR3 DNA reads as TGTGCCAGCAGCTTAGTAGCGGGAGAGATTCACAATGAGCAGTTCTTC.

This sequence joins TRBV5-1 and TRBJ2-7; the D is unclear. Germline-derived CDR1 and CDR2 are SGHRS and YFSETQ. This CDR3 spans 13 amino acids. Trimming left V 4 bases short and J 3 bases short, with 11 bases between. This chain's CDR3 is CASSPESGYEQYF. CDR3 nucleotides: TGCGCCAGCAGCCCGGAATCGGGCTACGAGCAGTACTTC.

This clonotype has more than one count but fewer than ten. This chain connects TRBV11-2 to TRBJ1-1; TRBD1 matches at 7 bases. CDR3 length: 15 amino acids. Germline CDR1 SGHAT, CDR2 FQNNGV. Germline trimming cut 5 bases from V and 3 bases from J; bases unmatched to any gene: 9. CDR3 residues: CASSPANTGDTEAFF. The CDR3 coding sequence is TGTGCCAGCAGCCCCGCTAACACAGGGGACACTGAAGCTTTCTTT.

A few counts support this clonotype. The gene calls are TRBV5-1 and TRBJ2-7; D is unclear. The CDR3 has 13 residues. Trimming shortened V by 9 bases and J by 0 bases, and 13 bases separated the two germline ends. Looked up from germline, CDR1 is SGHRS and CDR2 is YFSETQ. DNA of the CDR3: TGCGCCACTTCAGGCCCACCCTCCTACGAGCAGTACTTC. Translation gives CATSGPPSYEQYF.

J is TRBJ2-6 and V is TRBV6-1; no definite D call. The CDR3 has 15 residues. Germline CDR1 is MNHNS and CDR2 is SASEGT. The V end lost 7 bases, the J end lost 4 bases, and 14 bases lay between the germline ends. The CDR3: CASTTAQAGANVLTF. Written as DNA, the CDR3 is TGTGCCAGCACTACCGCCCAGGCGGGGGCCAACGTCCTGACTTTC.

The rearrangement joins TRBV19 to TRBJ1-1; D unresolved. Germline CDR1 LNHDA, CDR2 SQIVND (reference sequence). With 1 base removed from V and 8 bases from J, the gap between germline ends came to 11 bases. The CDR3 is 13 amino acids. CDR3 amino acids: CASSIGGTREAFF. In DNA, the CDR3 is TGTGCCAGTAGTATAGGCGGTACCCGGGAAGCTTTCTTT. The whole variable domain, filled in from reference TRBV19 and TRBJ1-1, reads DGGITQSPKYLFRKEGQNVTLSCEQNLNHDAMYWYRQDPGQGLRLIYYSQIVNDFQKGDIAEGYSVSREKKESFPLTVTSAQKNPTAFYLCASSIGGTREAFFGQGTRLTVV.

This clonotype was recorded a few times. The rearrangement links TRBV7-9 to TRBJ2-1; 10 nucleotides match TRBD2. The germline gives CDR1 SEHNR, CDR2 FQNEAQ (reference sequence). With 5 bases clipped from V and 8 bases from J, the junction kept 9 bases outside the gene matches. This CDR3 has 15 amino acids. CDR3 nucleotides: TGTGCCAGCAGCATCGCTAGCGGGAGCAACTATGAGCAGTTCTTC. Amino acids: CASSIASGSNYEQFF.

This clonotype was seen more than once but under ten times. The chain joins TRBV7-3 to TRBJ1-1; D call uncertain. Germline V gene data show CDR1 as SGHTA and CDR2 as FQGTGA. The CDR3 totals 14 residues. Trimming shortened V by 0 bases and J by 3 bases, and 8 bases separated the two germline ends. CDR3 coding DNA: TGTGCCAGCAGCTTAACGACCGGGGACACTGAAGCTTTCTTT. Translated: CASSLTTGDTEAFF.

This clonotype was seen a handful of times. V is TRBV3-1 and J is TRBJ1-6, with a tentative D call TRBD1 (5 bases). V was shortened by 4 bases and J by 10 bases, with 5 bases between the two germline ends. Germline V CDR1 and CDR2: LGHDT, YNNKEL (reference sequence). The CDR3 is 11 residues long. The CDR3 nucleotides are TGTGCCAGCAGCCGGGGCTCACCCCTCCACTTT. Translating it yields CASSRGSPLHF.

There are a few counts of this clonotype. The genes are TRBV20-1 and TRBJ2-1; TRBD1 is a possible D gene (5 bases). V was pared by 8 bases and J by 0 bases, with 14 bases between. The CDR3 contains 14 residues. Germline values: CDR1 DFQATT, CDR2 SNEGSKA (reference sequence). The CDR3 loop reads CSFSDSHSYNEQFF. In nucleotides, the CDR3 is TGCAGTTTCTCCGACAGTCACTCCTACAATGAGCAGTTCTTC.

This CDR3 is CAIGNQPQHF. The CDR3 DNA reads as TGTGCCATCGGAAATCAGCCCCAGCATTTT. The chain employs TRBV24-1 and TRBJ1-5; D ambiguous. V shed 11 bases and J shed 4 bases, with 5 bases lying between them. CDR1 KGHDR and CDR2 SFDVKD come from the germline V gene. This CDR3 spans 10 amino acids.

The gene calls are TRBV20-1 and TRBJ2-7; the match to TRBD2 covers 9 bases. The CDR3 spans 14 residues. With V trimmed by 2 bases and J by 5 bases, 7 bases remained unmatched. Germline V gives CDR1 DFQATT, CDR2 SNEGSKA (reference sequence). This CDR3 reads CSARSGTSRDEQYF. CDR3 nucleotides: TGCAGTGCTAGATCCGGGACTAGCAGAGACGAGCAGTACTTC.

This clonotype has a handful of counts. The rearrangement uses TRBV20-1 and TRBJ2-5, with 9 bases lining up with TRBD1. V shed 5 bases and J 5 bases; nucleotides not matched to a gene: 9. This CDR3 region has 14 residues. The germline V gene encodes CDR1 DFQATT and CDR2 SNEGSKA (reference sequence). Here the CDR3 reads CSAGTGGAVETQYF. The CDR3, as DNA: TGCAGTGCTGGTACAGGGGGCGCGGTGGAGACCCAGTACTTC.

This clonotype came up a few times. J is TRBJ2-7 and V is TRBV5-1; 7 bases match TRBD2. The V and J ends lost 1 base and 3 bases, in that order; junction bases with no gene match: 4. The CDR3 is 14 residues long. The germline CDR1 and CDR2 sequences are SGHRS and YFSETQ. Here the CDR3 DNA reads TGCGCCAGCAGCTTGACCGCGGGAGTCTACGAGCAGTACTTC. Translating gives CASSLTAGVYEQYF.

The V and J genes are TRBV3-1 and TRBJ2-7, with unresolved D. The CDR3 contains 12 residues. Trimming stripped 0 bases from V and 6 bases from J, with 6 bases between. In germline, CDR1 is LGHDT, CDR2 YNNKEL (reference sequence). The chain's CDR3 is CASSQDASEQYF. CDR3 coding DNA: TGTGCCAGCAGCCAAGACGCAAGCGAGCAGTACTTC.

This clonotype has more than one count but fewer than ten. The V call is TRBV29-1, the J call TRBJ2-1; D could derive from TRBD1 or TRBD2 (5 bases each). V gave up 7 bases and J gave up 5 bases, with 18 bases separating them. The germline CDR1 and CDR2 sequences are SQVTM and ANQGSEA. CDR3 size: 14 residues. Here the CDR3 DNA reads TGCAGCGCCTGGGGACCAGAAGGCAACAATGAGCAGTTCTTC. Protein sequence: CSAWGPEGNNEQFF.

CDR3 protein: CASSLWLAGGGGELFF. The DNA for the CDR3 is TGTGCCAGCAGCCTGTGGCTAGCGGGAGGAGGCGGGGAGCTGTTTTTT. The V and J genes are TRBV5-6 and TRBJ2-2, with 11 bases matching TRBD2. CDR1 and CDR2 from the germline V gene are SGHDT and YYEEEE. J was trimmed by 7 bases and V by 4 bases; bases with no gene match: 9. The CDR3 consists of 16 residues.

This clonotype was observed a few times. This chain uses TRBV7-9 with TRBJ2-4, with TRBD1 matching 7 bases. With 5 bases clipped from V and 2 bases from J, the junction kept 6 bases outside the gene matches. CDR1 SEHNR and CDR2 FQNEAQ come from the germline V gene (reference sequence). The CDR3 is 15 amino acids. The CDR3 nucleotides are TGTGCCAGCAGCCCCCGACAGGGAACCAAAAACATTCAGTACTTC. It specifies CASSPRQGTKNIQYF.

The J gene is TRBJ2-2, the V gene TRBV10-2; D not resolved. V was clipped by 4 bases and J by 6 bases, with 6 bases between them. CDR1 is WSHSY, CDR2 SAAADI, per germline. This CDR3 contains 12 residues. In DNA, the CDR3 is TGCGCCAGCAGTGGAAATTCCGGGGAGCTGTTTTTT. Protein: CASSGNSGELFF.